This T cell receptor beta chain was identified during a study of beta chain features in type 1 diabetes. The V gene end was trimmed by 7 bases and the J gene end by 1 base; junction bases not matched to a gene: 7. The CDR3 extends over 15 amino acids. CDR1 MNHEY and CDR2 SVGAGI come from the germline V gene. Turning to this clone: The antigen remains unidentified.

Points from the study as a whole: Insertion counts at VDJ junctions were lower in type 1 diabetes patients, who also showed more deletions there. Here, the possible influence of HLA type (on TCRB rearrangement) remained unresolved.

Of the isolated RNA, all was reverse transcribed, and so the sequenced material was expressed TCRB transcripts. Reads from naive, central memory and regulatory T cell samples averaged roughly 3.6 million. The method was immunoSEQ multiplex PCR; TCRdb's version includes in-frame clones alone and lacks a portion of them. The sample lists 130,000 to 150,000 clones; about 9.4% were seen once. Purity exceeding 98% was reached by all sorted populations. The receptor was isolated from a man younger than 35 in good health. Specimen: naive CD4+ T cells from blood. The chain has TRBV6-5 and TRBJ2-3; 8 bases match TRBD2. CDR3 sequence reads: CASISRAGGTDTQYF. The CDR3 DNA reads TGTGCCAGCATTTCACGAGCGGGAGGCACAGATACGCAGTATTTT.